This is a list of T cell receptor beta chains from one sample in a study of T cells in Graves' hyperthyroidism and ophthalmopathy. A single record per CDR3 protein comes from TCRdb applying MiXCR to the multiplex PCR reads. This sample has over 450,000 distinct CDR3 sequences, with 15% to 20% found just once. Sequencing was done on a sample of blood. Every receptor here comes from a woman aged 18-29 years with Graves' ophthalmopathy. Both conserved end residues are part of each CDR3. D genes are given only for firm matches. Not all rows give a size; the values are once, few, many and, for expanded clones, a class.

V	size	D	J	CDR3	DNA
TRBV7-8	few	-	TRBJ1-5	CASSLREDSNQPQHF	TGTGCCAGCAGCTTAAGAGAAGATAGCAATCAGCCCCAGCATTTT
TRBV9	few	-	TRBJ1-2	CASSVDDSSYGYTF	TGTGCCAGCAGCGTAGACGACAGCTCCTATGGCTACACCTTC
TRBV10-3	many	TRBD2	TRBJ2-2	CATSGTSGLTGELFF	TGTGCCACCTCAGGGACTAGCGGCCTCACCGGGGAGCTGTTTTTT
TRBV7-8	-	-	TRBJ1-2	CASTLSRINYGYTF	TGTGCCAGCACCCTTAGTAGAATAAACTATGGCTACACCTTC
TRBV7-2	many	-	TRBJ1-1	CASNNSQQEAFF	TGTGCCAGCAATAACTCTCAACAGGAGGCTTTCTTT
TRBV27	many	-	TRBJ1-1	CASSSLRGPANTEAFF	TGTGCCAGCAGTAGCCTCCGGGGCCCGGCGAACACTGAAGCTTTCTTT
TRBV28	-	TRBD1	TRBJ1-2	CASSQPGQGLSNYGYTF	TGTGCCAGCAGTCAACCGGGACAGGGATTATCTAACTATGGCTACACCTTC
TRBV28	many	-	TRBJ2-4	CASARTYREGDIQYF	TGTGCCAGCGCCCGAACTTACAGGGAGGGAGACATTCAGTACTTC
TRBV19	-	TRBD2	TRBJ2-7	CASRIGTSGTYEQYF	TGTGCCAGTAGGATCGGGACTAGCGGGACCTACGAGCAGTACTTC
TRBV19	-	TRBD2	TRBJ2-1	CASMGLAGEGEQFF	TGTGCCAGTATGGGACTAGCAGGAGAGGGTGAGCAGTTCTTC
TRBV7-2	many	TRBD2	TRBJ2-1	CASSLAGLARWFF	TGTGCCAGCAGCTTAGCCGGACTAGCTCGCTGGTTCTTC
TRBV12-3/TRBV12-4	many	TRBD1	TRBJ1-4	CASTLGQAELFF	TGTGCCAGCACCCTAGGACAGGCTGAACTGTTTTTT
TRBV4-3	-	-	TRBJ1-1	CASSQVGQMNTEAFF	TGCGCCAGCAGCCAAGTAGGACAAATGAACACTGAAGCTTTCTTT
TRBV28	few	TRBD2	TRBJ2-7	CATSVRGASYDEQYF	TGTGCCACCTCCGTGCGGGGGGCCTCGTATGACGAGCAGTACTTC
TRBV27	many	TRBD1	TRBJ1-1	CASSPQGAPDTEAFF	TGTGCCAGCAGTCCGCAGGGGGCGCCGGACACTGAAGCTTTCTTT
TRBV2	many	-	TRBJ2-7	CASSEEGGFHEQYF	TGTGCCAGCAGTGAAGAAGGAGGATTCCACGAGCAGTACTTC
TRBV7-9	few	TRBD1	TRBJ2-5	CASSPGQSGGAGIRTQYF	TGTGCCAGCAGCCCCGGGCAGTCAGGGGGCGCCGGGATTAGGACCCAGTACTTC
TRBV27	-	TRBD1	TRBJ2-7	CASRMDRDSYEQYF	TGTGCCAGCAGAATGGACAGGGACTCCTACGAGCAGTACTTC
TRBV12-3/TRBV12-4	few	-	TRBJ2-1	CASSLEHGDEQFF	TGTGCCAGCAGTTTAGAACACGGGGATGAGCAGTTCTTC
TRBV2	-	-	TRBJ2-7	CASSEGLIGTYEQYF	TGTGCCAGCAGTGAAGGGCTTATAGGCACCTACGAGCAGTACTTC
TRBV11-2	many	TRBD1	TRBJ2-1	CASSLRGGAYNEQFF	TGTGCCAGCAGCTTAAGAGGGGGCGCCTACAATGAGCAGTTCTTC
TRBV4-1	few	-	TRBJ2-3	CASSQEDPTDTQYF	TGCGCCAGCAGCCAGGAGGATCCCACAGATACGCAGTATTTT
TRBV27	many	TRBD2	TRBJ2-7	CASSPGLAGGEQYF	TGTGCCAGCAGCCCCGGACTAGCGGGAGGGGAGCAGTACTTC
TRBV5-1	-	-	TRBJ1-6	CASSLGPGSPLHF	TGCGCCAGCAGCTTGGGCCCTGGATCACCCCTCCACTTT
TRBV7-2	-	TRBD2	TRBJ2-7	CASSRGGGLASYEQYF	TGTGCCAGCAGCCGCGGCGGGGGACTAGCATCCTACGAGCAGTACTTC
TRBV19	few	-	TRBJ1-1	CASSILGGTEAFF	TGTGCCAGTAGTATCTTGGGGGGCACTGAAGCTTTCTTT
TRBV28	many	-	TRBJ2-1	CASRVGRGWDNEQFF	TGTGCCAGCAGGGTGGGCAGGGGCTGGGACAATGAGCAGTTCTTC
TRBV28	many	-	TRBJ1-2	CASSFPVVGGYGYTF	TGTGCCAGCAGTTTTCCGGTAGTGGGGGGCTATGGCTACACCTTC
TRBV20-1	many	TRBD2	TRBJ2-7	CSAARQFTSGRGSYEQYF	TGCAGTGCTGCACGACAATTCACTAGCGGGAGGGGTTCCTACGAGCAGTACTTC
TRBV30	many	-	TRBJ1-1	CAWSGSMDTENTEAFF	TGTGCCTGGAGCGGAAGTATGGACACAGAGAACACTGAAGCTTTCTTT
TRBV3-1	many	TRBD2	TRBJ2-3	CASSQGVSGTLFTQYF	TGTGCCAGCAGCCAAGGCGTTAGCGGGACTCTGTTTACGCAGTATTTT
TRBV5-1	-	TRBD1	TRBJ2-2	CASSGTGATGELFF	TGCGCCAGCAGCGGGACAGGGGCCACCGGGGAGCTGTTTTTT
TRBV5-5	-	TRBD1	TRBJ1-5	CASSLLPGQSNQPQHF	TGTGCCAGCAGCTTGCTACCGGGACAGAGCAATCAGCCCCAGCATTTT
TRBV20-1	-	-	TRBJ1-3	CSATGTDSGNTIYF	TGCAGTGCGACCGGCACCGACTCTGGAAACACCATATATTTT
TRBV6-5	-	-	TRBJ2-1	CASSYRSSYNEQFF	TGTGCCAGCAGTTACAGGAGCTCCTACAATGAGCAGTTCTTC
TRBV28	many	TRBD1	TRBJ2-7	CASSIEGALGEQYF	TGTGCCAGCAGCATCGAGGGGGCGCTGGGCGAGCAGTACTTC
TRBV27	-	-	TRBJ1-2	CASSLSRDNGYTF	TGTGCCAGCAGTTTATCGAGGGACAATGGCTACACCTTC
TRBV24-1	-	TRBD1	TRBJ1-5	CATRGQLNQPQHF	TGTGCCACCAGGGGACAGCTCAATCAGCCCCAGCATTTT
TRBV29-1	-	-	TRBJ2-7	CSVKRSGLESYEQYF	TGCAGCGTTAAAAGGTCCGGGTTAGAGTCCTACGAGCAGTACTTC
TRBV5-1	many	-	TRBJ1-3	CASSKTAGNTIYF	TGCGCCAGCAGTAAGACGGCTGGAAACACCATATATTTT
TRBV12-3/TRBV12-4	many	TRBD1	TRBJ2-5	CASSLGGTGWETQYF	TGTGCCAGCAGTTTAGGGGGGACAGGGTGGGAGACCCAGTACTTC
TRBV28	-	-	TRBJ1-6	CASTIRGGRGSPLHF	TGTGCCAGCACTATTAGAGGTGGTCGGGGGTCACCCCTCCACTTT
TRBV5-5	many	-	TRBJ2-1	CASSSRDIDNEQFF	TGTGCCAGCAGCTCCCGGGACATAGACAATGAGCAGTTCTTC
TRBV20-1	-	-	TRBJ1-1	CSARSSGKTEAFF	TGCAGTGCTAGGTCCAGTGGGAAAACTGAAGCTTTCTTT
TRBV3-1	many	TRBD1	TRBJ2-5	CASSQTQGGTQGTQYF	TGTGCCAGCAGCCAAACACAGGGGGGTACCCAAGGGACCCAGTACTTC
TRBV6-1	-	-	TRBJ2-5	CATKTAETQYF	TGTGCCACAAAGACGGCTGAGACCCAGTACTTC
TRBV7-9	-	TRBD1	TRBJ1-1	CASSQQGGGKAFF	TGTGCCAGCAGCCAGCAGGGGGGGGGAAAAGCTTTCTTT
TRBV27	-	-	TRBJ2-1	CASTPRQPSSYNEQFF	TGTGCCAGCACCCCCCGACAGCCGAGCTCCTACAATGAGCAGTTCTTC
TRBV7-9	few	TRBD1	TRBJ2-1	CASSEPELDRETYNEQFF	TGTGCCAGCAGCGAACCCGAACTGGACAGGGAAACCTACAATGAGCAGTTCTTC
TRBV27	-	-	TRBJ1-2	CASSFSILNGNYGYTF	TGTGCCAGCAGTTTCTCAATCCTTAACGGGAACTATGGCTACACCTTC
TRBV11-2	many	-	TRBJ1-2	CASSPTGYGYTF	TGTGCCAGCAGCCCAACTGGCTATGGCTACACCTTC
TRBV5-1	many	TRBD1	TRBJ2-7	CASSPGPRQGANYEQYF	TGCGCCAGCAGCCCCGGACCCCGACAGGGGGCCAACTACGAGCAGTACTTC
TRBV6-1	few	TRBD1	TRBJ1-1	CASSRGTGDTEAFF	TGTGCCAGCAGTCGCGGGACAGGGGACACTGAAGCTTTCTTT
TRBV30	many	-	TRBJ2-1	CAWSPAGSLSYNEQFF	TGTGCCTGGAGCCCCGCGGGATCGTTATCCTACAATGAGCAGTTCTTC